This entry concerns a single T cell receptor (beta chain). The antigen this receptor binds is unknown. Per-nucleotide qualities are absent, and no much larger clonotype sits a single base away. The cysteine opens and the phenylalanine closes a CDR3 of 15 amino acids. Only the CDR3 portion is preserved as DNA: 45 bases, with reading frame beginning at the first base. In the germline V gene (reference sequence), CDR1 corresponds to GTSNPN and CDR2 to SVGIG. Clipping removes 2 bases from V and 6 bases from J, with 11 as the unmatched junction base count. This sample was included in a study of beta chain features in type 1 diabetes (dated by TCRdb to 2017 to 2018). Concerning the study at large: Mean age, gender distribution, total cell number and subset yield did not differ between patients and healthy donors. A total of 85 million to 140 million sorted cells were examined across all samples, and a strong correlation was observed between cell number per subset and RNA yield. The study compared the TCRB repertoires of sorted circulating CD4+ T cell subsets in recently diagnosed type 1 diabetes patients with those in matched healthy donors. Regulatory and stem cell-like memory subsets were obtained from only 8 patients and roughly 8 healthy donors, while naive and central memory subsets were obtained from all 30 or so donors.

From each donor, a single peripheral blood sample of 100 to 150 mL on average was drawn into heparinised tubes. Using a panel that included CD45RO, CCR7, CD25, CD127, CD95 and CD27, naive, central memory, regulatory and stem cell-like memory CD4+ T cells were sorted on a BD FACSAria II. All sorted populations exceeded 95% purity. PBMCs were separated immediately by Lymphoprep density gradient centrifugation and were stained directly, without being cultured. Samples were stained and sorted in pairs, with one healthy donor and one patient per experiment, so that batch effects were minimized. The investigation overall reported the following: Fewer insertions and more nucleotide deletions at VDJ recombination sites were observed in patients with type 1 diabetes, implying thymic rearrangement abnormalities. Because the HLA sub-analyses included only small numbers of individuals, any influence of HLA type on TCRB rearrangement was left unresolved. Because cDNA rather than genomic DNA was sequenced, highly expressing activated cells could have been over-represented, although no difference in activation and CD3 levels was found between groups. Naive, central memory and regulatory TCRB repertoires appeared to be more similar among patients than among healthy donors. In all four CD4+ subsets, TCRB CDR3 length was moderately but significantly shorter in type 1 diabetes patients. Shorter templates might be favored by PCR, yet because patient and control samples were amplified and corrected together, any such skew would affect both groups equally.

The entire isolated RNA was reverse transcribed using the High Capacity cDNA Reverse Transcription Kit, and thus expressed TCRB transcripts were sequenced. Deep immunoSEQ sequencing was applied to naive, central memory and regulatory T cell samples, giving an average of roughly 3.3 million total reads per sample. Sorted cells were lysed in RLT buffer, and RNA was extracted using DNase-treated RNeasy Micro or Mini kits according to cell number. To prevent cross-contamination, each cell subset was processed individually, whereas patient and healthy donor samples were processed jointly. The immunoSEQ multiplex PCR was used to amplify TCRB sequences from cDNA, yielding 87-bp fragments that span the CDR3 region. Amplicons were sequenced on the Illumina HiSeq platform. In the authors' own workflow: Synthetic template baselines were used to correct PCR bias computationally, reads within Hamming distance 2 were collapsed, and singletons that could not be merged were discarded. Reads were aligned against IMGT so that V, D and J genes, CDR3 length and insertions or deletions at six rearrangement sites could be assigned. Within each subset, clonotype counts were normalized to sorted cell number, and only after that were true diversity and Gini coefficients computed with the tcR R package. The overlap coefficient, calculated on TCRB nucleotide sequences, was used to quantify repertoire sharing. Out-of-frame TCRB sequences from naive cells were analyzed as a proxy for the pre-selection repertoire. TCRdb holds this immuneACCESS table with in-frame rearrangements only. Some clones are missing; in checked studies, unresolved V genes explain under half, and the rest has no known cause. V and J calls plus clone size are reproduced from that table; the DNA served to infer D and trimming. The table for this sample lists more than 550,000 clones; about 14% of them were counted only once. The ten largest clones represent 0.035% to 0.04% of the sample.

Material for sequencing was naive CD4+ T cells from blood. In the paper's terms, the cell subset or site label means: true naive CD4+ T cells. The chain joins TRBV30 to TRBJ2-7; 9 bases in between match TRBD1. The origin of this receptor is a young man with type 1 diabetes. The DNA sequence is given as TGTGCCTGGAGTACCGGACAGGGGAGATCGGCCGAGCAGTACTTC. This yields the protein CAWSTGQGRSAEQYF.